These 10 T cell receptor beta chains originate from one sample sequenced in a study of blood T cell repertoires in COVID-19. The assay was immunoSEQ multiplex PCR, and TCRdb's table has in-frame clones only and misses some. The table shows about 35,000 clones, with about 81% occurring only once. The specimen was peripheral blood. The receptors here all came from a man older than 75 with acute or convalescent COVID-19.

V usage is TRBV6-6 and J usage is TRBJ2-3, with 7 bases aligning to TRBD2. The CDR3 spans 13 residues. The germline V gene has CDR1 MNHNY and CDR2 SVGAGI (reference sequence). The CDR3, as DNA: TGTGGAGTTACAAGCGGGGGCACAGATACGCAGTATTTT. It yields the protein CGVTSGGTDTQYF.

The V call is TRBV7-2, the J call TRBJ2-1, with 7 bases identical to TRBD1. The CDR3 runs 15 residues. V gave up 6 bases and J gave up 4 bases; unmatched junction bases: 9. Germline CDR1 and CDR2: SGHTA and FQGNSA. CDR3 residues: CASRSGGHRYNEQFF. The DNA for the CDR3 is TGTGCCAGCAGATCAGGGGGACACCGATACAATGAGCAGTTCTTC.

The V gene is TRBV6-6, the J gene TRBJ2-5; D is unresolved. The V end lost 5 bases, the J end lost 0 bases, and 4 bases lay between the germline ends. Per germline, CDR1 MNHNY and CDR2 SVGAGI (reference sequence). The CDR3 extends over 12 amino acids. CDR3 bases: TGTGCCAGCAGTCCCTACCAAGAGACCCAGTACTTC. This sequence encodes CASSPYQETQYF.

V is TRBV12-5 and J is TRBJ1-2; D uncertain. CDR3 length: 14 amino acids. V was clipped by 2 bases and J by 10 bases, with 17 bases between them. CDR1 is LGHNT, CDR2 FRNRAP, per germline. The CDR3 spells CASGLSGLRKDYTF. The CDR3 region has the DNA TGTGCTAGTGGTTTGTCGGGTTTGAGGAAAGACTACACCTTC.

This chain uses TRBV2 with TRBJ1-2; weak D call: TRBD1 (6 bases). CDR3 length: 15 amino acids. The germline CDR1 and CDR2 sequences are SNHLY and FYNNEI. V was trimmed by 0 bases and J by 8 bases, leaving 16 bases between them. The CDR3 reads CASSEAGGGPRGYTF. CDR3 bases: TGTGCCAGCAGTGAAGCGGGCGGGGGGCCCCGGGGCTACACCTTC.

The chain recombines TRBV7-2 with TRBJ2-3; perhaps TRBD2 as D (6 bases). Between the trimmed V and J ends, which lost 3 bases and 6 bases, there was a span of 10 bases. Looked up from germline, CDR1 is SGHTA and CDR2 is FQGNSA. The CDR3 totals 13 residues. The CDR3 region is CASSFGGADTQYF. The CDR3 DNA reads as TGTGCCAGCAGCTTTGGAGGGGCGGATACGCAGTATTTT.

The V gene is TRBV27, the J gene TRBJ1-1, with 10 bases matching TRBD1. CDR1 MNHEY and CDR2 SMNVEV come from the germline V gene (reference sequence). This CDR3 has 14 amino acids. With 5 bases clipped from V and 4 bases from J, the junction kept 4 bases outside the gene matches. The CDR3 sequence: CASSLRDRGTEAFF. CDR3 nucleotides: TGTGCCAGCAGTCTCCGGGACAGGGGCACTGAAGCTTTCTTT.

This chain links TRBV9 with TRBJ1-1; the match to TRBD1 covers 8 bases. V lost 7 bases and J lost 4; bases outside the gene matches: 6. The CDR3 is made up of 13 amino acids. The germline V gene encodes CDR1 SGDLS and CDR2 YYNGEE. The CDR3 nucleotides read TGTGCCAGCGGGCAGGGGGCAGGCACTGAAGCTTTCTTT. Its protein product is CASGQGAGTEAFF.

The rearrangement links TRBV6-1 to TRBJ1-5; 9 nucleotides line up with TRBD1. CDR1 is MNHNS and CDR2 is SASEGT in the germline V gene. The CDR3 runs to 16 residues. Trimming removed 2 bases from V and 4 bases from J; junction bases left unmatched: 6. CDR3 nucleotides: TGTGCCAGCAGTGAAACCTCCGGGACAGGGAATCAGCCCCAGCATTTT. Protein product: CASSETSGTGNQPQHF.

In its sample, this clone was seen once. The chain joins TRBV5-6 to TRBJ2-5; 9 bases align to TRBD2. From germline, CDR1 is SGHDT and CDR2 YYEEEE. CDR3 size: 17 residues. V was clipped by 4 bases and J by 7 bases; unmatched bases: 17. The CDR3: CASSPLLRAGGSGTQYF. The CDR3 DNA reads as TGTGCCAGCAGCCCGCTTTTGAGAGCGGGGGGTTCGGGGACCCAGTACTTC.